The present T cell receptor (beta chain) was sequenced within a study of shared clonotypes between healthy human individuals. Findings and caveats of the study: Estimated richness was generally greater in naive than memory subsets. Among non-shared clonotypes, generation probabilities were lower than among those shared by all four donors. What limited the represented genetic and exposure-history diversity was the small number of donors. Sorted-subset sequencing, rarefaction showed, was incomplete despite large depth.

Sequenced by immunoSEQ multiplex PCR; TCRdb stores in-frame clones only, minus some. In the table there are some 1.4 million clones, roughly 95% of which are singletons. Points on this clone: The target antigen is unknown.

The CDR3 covers 15 residues. V dropped 5 bases and J dropped 4; count of bases not matched to a gene: 8. CDR1 and CDR2 from the germline V gene are MDHEN and SYDVKM. The rearrangement links TRBV28 to TRBJ1-1; 9 nucleotides align to TRBD1. This TCR was sampled from a man aged 25 to 40 in good health. Source material: naive CD4+ T cells sorted from blood. The sample's subset: CD45RA+ positively selected. CDR3 sequence: CASSHPGQGGTEAFF. In nucleotides, the CDR3 is TGTGCCAGCAGTCACCCGGGACAGGGTGGCACTGAAGCTTTCTTT.